Presented here are 6 T cell receptor beta chains from one specimen sequenced in a study of blood T cell repertoires in COVID-19. Clones were read by immunoSEQ multiplex PCR, and TCRdb kept only the in-frame ones, dropping some. The data contain some 330,000 clones, over 85% of them singletons. Sequencing was carried out using peripheral blood. These receptors were collected from a woman in her 30s with COVID-19, enrolled during active disease.

The genes are TRBV15 and TRBJ1-4; possible D gene TRBD1, 5 bases. Germline lookup yields CDR1 LNHNV and CDR2 YYDKDF (reference sequence). Trimming removed 5 bases at V and 2 bases at J, with 12 bases between. The CDR3 is 15 amino acids. The CDR3 loop is CATSGGTATNEKLFF. The CDR3 DNA sequence: TGTGCCACCAGCGGGGGGACCGCGACTAATGAAAAACTGTTTTTT.

The rearrangement links TRBV5-1 to TRBJ1-2; possible D gene TRBD1, 6 bases. CDR3 length: 13 residues. Germline-derived CDR1 and CDR2 are SGHRS and YFSETQ. Deletions cut 3 bases from V and 3 bases from J, with 9 bases between. This CDR3 is CASSSYRDYGYTF. In DNA form, the CDR3 reads TGCGCCAGCAGCTCTTACAGGGACTATGGCTACACCTTC.

With respect to this clone: Distinct nucleotide sequences in the sample also encode this CDR3. The chain is built from TRBV5-1 and TRBJ1-3; a weak D match, TRBD1 (6 bases). V was clipped by 1 base and J by 4 bases, with 9 bases between them. Germline V lookup: CDR1 SGHRS, CDR2 YFSETQ. The CDR3 totals 14 residues. Written as DNA, the CDR3 is TGCGCCAGCAGCTTGACAGGGTCCGGAAACACCATATATTTT. Amino acid sequence: CASSLTGSGNTIYF.

The chain employs TRBV2 and TRBJ2-7; D call uncertain. The V gene lost 3 bases and the J gene lost 3 bases, with 6 bases spanning the gap. This CDR3 has 12 amino acids. Germline lookup yields CDR1 SNHLY and CDR2 FYNNEI. The CDR3 protein is CASSENGYEQYF. CDR3 bases: TGTGCCAGCAGTGAGAACGGCTACGAGCAGTACTTC.

The chain has TRBV12-2 and TRBJ2-7; the table's TRBD1 call for D was not verified on the DNA. TRBV12-2 represents a pseudogene. This CDR3 has 17 residues. The CDR3 region is CASRLARWDRDSYEQYV. The CDR3 bases are TGTGCAAGTCGCTTAGCGCGATGGGACAGGGATAGCTACGAGCAGTACGTC.

In this sample, this clone turned up a few times. The chain is built from TRBV11-2 and TRBJ2-3; D not certain. This CDR3 spans 18 amino acids. The V end lost 2 bases, the J end lost 0 bases, and 18 bases lay between the germline ends. Germline-derived CDR1 and CDR2 are SGHAT and FQNNGV. CDR3 region: CASSLSIMGVYSTDTQYF. The CDR3, as DNA: TGTGCCAGCAGCTTATCCATAATGGGCGTATATAGCACAGATACGCAGTATTTT.